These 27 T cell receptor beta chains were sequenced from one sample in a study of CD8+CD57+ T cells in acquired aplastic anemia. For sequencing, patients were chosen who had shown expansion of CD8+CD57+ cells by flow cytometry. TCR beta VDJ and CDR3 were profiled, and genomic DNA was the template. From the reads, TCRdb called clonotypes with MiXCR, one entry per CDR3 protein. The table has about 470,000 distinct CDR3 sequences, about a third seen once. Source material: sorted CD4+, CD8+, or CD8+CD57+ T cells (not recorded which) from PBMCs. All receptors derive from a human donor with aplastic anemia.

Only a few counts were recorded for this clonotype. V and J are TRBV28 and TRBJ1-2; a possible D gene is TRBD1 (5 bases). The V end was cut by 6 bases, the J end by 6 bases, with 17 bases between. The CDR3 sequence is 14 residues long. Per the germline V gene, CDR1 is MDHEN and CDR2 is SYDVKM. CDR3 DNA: TGTGCCAGCAGATTGCGGGATCAGGGAGATGGCTACACCTTC. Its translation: CASRLRDQGDGYTF.

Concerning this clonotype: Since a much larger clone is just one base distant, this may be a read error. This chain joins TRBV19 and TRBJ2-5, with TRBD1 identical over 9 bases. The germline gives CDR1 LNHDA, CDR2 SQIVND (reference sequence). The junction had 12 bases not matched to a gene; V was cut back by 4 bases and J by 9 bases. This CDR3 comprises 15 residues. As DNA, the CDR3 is TGTGCCAGTAGTACGAGGACAGGGGTGGTGGAGGCCCAGTACTTC. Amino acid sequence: CASSTRTGVVEAQYF. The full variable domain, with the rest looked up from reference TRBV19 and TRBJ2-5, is DGGITQSPKYLFRKEGQNVTLSCEQNLNHDAMYWYRQDPGQGLRLIYYSQIVNDFQKGDIAEGYSVSREKKESFPLTVTSAQKNPTAFYLCASSTRTGVVEAQYFGPGTRLLVL.

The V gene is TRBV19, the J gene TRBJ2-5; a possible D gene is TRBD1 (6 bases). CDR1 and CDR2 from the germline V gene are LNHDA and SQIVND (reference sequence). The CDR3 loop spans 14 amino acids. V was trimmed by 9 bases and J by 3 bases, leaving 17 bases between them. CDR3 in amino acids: CASKTSQGKETQYF. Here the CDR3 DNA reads TGTGCCAGCAAGACCTCACAGGGAAAAGAGACCCAGTACTTC.

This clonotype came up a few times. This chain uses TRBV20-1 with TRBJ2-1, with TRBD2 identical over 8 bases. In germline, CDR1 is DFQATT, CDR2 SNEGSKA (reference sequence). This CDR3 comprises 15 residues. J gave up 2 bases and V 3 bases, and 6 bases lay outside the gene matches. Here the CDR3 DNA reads TGCAGTGCTAGCGGGGGGGCGTTCACCTACAATGAGCAGTTCTTC. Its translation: CSASGGAFTYNEQFF.

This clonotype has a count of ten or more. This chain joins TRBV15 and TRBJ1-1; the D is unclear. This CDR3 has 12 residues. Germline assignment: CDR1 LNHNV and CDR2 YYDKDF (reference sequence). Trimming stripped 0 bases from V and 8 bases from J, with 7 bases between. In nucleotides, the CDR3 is TGTGCCACCAGCAGAGATCGGGAGGAAGCTTTCTTT. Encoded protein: CATSRDREEAFF.

The CDR3 DNA reads as TGTGCCAGCAGCTCCCCTGGCCTCGGGACCGATATGCCCTACGAGCAGTACTTC. Translation: CASSSPGLGTDMPYEQYF. V gene TRBV11-1 combines with J gene TRBJ2-7; either TRBD1 or TRBD2 may fit D (5 bases each). In germline, CDR1 is SGHAT, CDR2 FQDESV (reference sequence). The CDR3 consists of 18 residues. V lost 4 bases and J 2 bases, leaving 24 bases between the germline ends.

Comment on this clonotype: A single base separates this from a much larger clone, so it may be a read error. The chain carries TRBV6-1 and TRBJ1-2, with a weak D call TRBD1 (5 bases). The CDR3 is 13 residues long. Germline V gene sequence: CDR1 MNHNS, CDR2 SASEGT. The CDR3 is CAGRPGPVYGYTF. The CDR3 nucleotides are TGTGCCGGCAGACCGGGACCGGTCTATGGCTACACCTTC.

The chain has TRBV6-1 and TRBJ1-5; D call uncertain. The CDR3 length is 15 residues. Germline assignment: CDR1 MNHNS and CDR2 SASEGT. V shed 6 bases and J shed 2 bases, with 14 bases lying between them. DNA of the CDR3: TGTGCCAGCAGCAAACTCCGGGCCGGCAATCAGCCCCAGCATTTT. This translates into CASSKLRAGNQPQHF.

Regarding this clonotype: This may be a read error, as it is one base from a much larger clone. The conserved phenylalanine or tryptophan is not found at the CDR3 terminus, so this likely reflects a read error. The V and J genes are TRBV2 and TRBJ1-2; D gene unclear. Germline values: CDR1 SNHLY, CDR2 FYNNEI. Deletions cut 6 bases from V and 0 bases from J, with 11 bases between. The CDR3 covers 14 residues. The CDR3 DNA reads TGTGCCAGCAGCCCGGAGATCGCTAACTATGGCTACACCTCC. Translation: CASSPEIANYGYTS.

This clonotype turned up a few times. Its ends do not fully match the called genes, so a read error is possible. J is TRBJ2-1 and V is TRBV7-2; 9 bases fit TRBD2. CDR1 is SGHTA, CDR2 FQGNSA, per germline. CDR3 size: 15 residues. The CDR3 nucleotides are TGTGCCAGCGGCTTAGCTAGCGGGACCTACAATGAGCAGTTCTTC. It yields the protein CASGLASGTYNEQFF.

This CDR3 reads CASKSGTKLYQETQYF. The CDR3, as DNA: TGTGCCAGCAAGTCCGGGACAAAACTGTACCAAGAGACCCAGTACTTC. The rearrangement links TRBV6-5 to TRBJ2-5; D may be TRBD1 (6 bases). The V gene lost 7 bases and the J gene lost 0 bases, with 18 bases spanning the gap. The germline V gene has CDR1 MNHEY and CDR2 SVGAGI. This CDR3 is built from 16 residues.

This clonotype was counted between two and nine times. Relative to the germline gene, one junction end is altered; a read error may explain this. CDR3 residues: CASSLVAWDGYTF. The CDR3 DNA is TGTGCCAGCAGTTTAGTGGCATGGGATGGCTACACCTTC. V usage is TRBV10-3 and J usage is TRBJ1-2, with D unresolved. The germline V gene has CDR1 ENHRY and CDR2 SYGVKD. This CDR3 has 13 amino acids.

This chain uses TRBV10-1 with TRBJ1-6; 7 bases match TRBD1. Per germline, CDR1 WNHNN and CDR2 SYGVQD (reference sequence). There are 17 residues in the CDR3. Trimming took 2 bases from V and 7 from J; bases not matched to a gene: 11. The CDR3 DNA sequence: TGCGCCAGCAGTGAGACCCGACAGGGCTGGAAGAATTCACCCCTCCACTTT. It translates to CASSETRQGWKNSPLHF.

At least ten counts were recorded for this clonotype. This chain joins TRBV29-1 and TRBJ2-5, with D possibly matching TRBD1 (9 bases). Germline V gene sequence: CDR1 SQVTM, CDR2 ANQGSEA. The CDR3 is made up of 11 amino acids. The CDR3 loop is CAGGQGETQYF. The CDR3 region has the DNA TGCGCGGGGGGACAGGGAGAGACCCAGTACTTC.

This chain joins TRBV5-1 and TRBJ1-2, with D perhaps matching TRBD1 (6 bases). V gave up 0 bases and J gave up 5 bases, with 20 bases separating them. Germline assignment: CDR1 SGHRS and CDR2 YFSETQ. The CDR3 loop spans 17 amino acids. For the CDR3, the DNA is TGCGCCAGCAGCTTGGACGGTTTGGACAGACGCACTTATGGCTACACCTTC. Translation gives CASSLDGLDRRTYGYTF.

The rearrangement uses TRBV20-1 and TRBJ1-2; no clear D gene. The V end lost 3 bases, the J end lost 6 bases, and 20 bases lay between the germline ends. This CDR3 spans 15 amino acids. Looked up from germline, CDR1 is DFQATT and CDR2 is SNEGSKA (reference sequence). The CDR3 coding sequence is TGCAGTGCTAGGGAAAACTGGAGGGATGCGAATGGCTACACCTTC. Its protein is CSARENWRDANGYTF.

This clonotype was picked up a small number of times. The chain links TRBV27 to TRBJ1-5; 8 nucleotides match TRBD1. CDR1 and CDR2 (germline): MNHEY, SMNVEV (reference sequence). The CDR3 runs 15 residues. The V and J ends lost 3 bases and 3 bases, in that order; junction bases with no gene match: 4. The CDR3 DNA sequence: TGTGCCAGCAGTTTCGGGACAGGCATCAATCAGCCCCAGCATTTT. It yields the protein CASSFGTGINQPQHF.

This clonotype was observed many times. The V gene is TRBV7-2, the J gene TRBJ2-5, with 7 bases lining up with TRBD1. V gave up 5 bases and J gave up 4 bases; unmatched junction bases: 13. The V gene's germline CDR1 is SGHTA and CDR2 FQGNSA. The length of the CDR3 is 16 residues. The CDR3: CASSPEGQSVRETQYF. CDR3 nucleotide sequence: TGTGCCAGCAGCCCCGAGGGACAGTCGGTGCGAGAGACCCAGTACTTC.

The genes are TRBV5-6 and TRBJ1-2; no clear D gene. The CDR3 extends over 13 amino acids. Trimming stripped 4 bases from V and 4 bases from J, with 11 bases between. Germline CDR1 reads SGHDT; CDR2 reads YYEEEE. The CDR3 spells CASSPTPVYGYTF. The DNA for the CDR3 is TGTGCCAGCAGCCCCACTCCTGTCTATGGCTACACCTTC.

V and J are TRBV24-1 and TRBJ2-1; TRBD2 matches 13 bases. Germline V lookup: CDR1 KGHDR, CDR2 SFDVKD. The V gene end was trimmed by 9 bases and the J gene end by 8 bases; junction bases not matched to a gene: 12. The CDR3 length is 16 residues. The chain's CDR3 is CATVGTSGVLPYEQFF. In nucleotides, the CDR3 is TGTGCCACCGTTGGGACTAGCGGGGTCCTGCCGTATGAGCAGTTCTTC.

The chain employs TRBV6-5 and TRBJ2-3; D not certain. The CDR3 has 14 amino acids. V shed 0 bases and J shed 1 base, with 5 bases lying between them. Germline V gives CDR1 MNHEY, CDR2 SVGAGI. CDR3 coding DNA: TGTGCCAGCAGTTACTCCACGGGCACAGATACGCAGTATTTT. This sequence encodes CASSYSTGTDTQYF.

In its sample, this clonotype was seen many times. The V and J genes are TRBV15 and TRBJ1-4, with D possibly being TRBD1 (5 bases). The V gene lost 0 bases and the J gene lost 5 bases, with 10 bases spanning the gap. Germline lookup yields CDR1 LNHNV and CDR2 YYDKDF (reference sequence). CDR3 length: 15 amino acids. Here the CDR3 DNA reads TGTGCCACCAGCAGAGAGGGGCAGAAAAATGAAAAACTGTTTTTT. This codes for CATSREGQKNEKLFF.

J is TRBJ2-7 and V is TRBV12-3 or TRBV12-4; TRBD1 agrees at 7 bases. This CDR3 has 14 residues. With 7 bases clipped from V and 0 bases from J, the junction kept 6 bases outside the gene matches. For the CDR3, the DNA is TGTGCCAGCATCCTGACAGGGAGCTCCTACGAGCAGTACTTC. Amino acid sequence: CASILTGSSYEQYF.

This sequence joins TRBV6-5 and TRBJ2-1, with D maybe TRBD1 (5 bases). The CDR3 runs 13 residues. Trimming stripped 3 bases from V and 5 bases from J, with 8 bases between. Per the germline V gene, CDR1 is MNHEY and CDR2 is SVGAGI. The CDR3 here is CASSYPGNNEQFF. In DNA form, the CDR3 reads TGTGCCAGCAGTTATCCAGGGAACAATGAGCAGTTCTTC.

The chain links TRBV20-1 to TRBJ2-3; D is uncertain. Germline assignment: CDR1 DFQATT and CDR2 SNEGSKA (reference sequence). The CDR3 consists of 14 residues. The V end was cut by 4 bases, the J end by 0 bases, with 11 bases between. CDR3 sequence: CSAIYPGSTDTQYF. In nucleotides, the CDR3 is TGCAGTGCTATCTACCCGGGCAGCACAGATACGCAGTATTTT.

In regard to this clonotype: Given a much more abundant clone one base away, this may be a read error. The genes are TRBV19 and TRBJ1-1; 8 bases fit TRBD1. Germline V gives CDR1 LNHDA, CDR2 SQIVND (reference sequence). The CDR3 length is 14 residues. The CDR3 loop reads CASGIGRGRTEAFF. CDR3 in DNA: TGTGCCAGTGGTATAGGCAGGGGGCGGACTGAAGCTTTCTTT. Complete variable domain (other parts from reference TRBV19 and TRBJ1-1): DGGITQSPKYLFRKEGQNVTLSCEQNLNHDAMYWYRQDPGQGLRLIYYSQIVNDFQKGDIAEGYSVSREKKESFPLTVTSAQKNPTAFYLCASGIGRGRTEAFFGQGTRLTVV.

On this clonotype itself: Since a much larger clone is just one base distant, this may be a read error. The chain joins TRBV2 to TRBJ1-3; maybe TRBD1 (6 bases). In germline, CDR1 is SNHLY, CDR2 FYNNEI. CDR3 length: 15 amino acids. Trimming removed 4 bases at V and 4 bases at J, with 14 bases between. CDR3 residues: CASSGNRDLGNTIYF. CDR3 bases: TGTGCCAGCAGTGGAAACAGGGATCTAGGAAACACCATATATTTT.